The 30 T cell receptor beta chains listed next were all sequenced from one sample in a study of T cell responses to AZD1222 COVID-19 vaccine (dated by TCRdb to about 2021). The sample's time point label, in plain terms: baseline before first vaccination. Library generation was performed with the immunoSEQ multiplex PCR assay. The source is immuneACCESS, and TCRdb retained only in-frame sequences with V and J called. Part of the clones is not carried over; for the studies checked, unresolved V genes explain less than half of this, and the remainder is unexplained. This sample has 70,000 to 90,000 clones in its table, and approximately 89% of those were observed once. Together, the top ten hold over 2% of the sample. The sequences come from peripheral blood, collected on day 0 of AZD1222 vaccination. All receptors derive from an adult in good health.

The V gene is TRBV7-2, the J gene TRBJ1-2; 12 bases agree with TRBD1. CDR1 is SGHTA, CDR2 FQGNSA, per germline. V shed 3 bases, J shed 4 bases, and the junction held 6 bases outside the gene matches. This CDR3 spans 16 amino acids. The CDR3 nucleotides are TGTGCCAGCAGCTTTAGGGGACAGGGGGCTTCCTATGGCTACACCTTC. Translated: CASSFRGQGASYGYTF.

This clone turned up a few times. The J gene is TRBJ2-2, the V gene TRBV6-2 or TRBV6-3, with a weak D call TRBD1 (5 bases). The CDR3 is made up of 15 amino acids. Between the trimmed V and J ends, which lost 1 base and 3 bases, there was a span of 9 bases. Germline V CDR1 and CDR2: MNHEY, SVGEGT. CDR3 sequence reads: CASSYWRQHTGELFF. CDR3 in DNA: TGTGCCAGCAGTTACTGGCGACAGCACACCGGGGAGCTGTTTTTT.

This clone was seen a handful of times. The chain has TRBV6-5 and TRBJ1-5; no clear D. Deletions cut 7 bases from V and 0 bases from J, with 10 bases between. From germline, CDR1 is MNHEY and CDR2 SVGAGI. This CDR3 has 14 amino acids. The CDR3 protein is CASNGGNSNQPQHF. CDR3 nucleotide sequence: TGTGCCAGCAACGGCGGGAATAGCAATCAGCCCCAGCATTTT.

V usage is TRBV5-1 and J usage is TRBJ1-2, with D uncertain. Trimming took off 0 bases at V and 8 bases at J, with 20 bases between the two ends. Germline V gives CDR1 SGHRS, CDR2 YFSETQ. The CDR3 loop spans 16 amino acids. CDR3 nucleotide sequence: TGCGCCAGCAGCTTGGAGATTCGGGAGCCCACGTTCGGCTACACCTTC. Translation: CASSLEIREPTFGYTF.

The gene calls are TRBV5-5 and TRBJ1-1; 9 bases are shared with TRBD1. Trimming at V came to 5 bases and at J to 4 bases, leaving 12 bases not matched to a gene. The CDR3 consists of 16 residues. Germline values: CDR1 SGHKS, CDR2 YYEKEE (reference sequence). CDR3 in amino acids: CASRPSGTGPSTEAFF. DNA of the CDR3: TGTGCCAGCAGGCCATCCGGGACAGGGCCTAGCACTGAAGCTTTCTTT.

The V call is TRBV4-2, the J call TRBJ1-5; unclear D gene. The ends were cut back, 4 bases at V and 0 bases at J, with 16 bases in the middle. The CDR3 has 17 amino acids. Germline loops: CDR1 LGHNA, CDR2 YNFKEQ. CDR3 residues: CASSPEIRGDSNQPQHF. The CDR3 nucleotides read TGTGCCAGCAGCCCCGAGATTCGAGGCGATAGCAATCAGCCCCAGCATTTT.

The chain carries TRBV2 and TRBJ2-1, with D hard to call. The CDR3 length is 15 residues. Trimming took off 7 bases at V and 5 bases at J, with 18 bases between the two ends. Germline CDR1 SNHLY, CDR2 FYNNEI. In DNA, the CDR3 is TGTGCCAGCACCCAAGAGTCCAGCGCAAACAATGAGCAGTTCTTC. Translated, it gives CASTQESSANNEQFF.

The V call is TRBV5-4, the J call TRBJ1-3; TRBD1 might be the D (5 bases). Germline CDR1 and CDR2: SGHNT and YYREEE (reference sequence). The CDR3 contains 12 residues. With 6 bases removed from V and 13 bases from J, the gap between germline ends came to 17 bases. Here the CDR3 DNA reads TGTGCCAGCAACTTAGGAGCAGGGATGATATATTTT. This codes for CASNLGAGMIYF.

J is TRBJ1-4 and V is TRBV11-2, with D uncertain. Trimming shortened V by 4 bases and J by 3 bases, and 12 bases separated the two germline ends. The CDR3 loop spans 15 amino acids. CDR1 and CDR2 (germline): SGHAT, FQNNGV. In DNA form, the CDR3 reads TGTGCCAGCAGCTCTCGGGGTTGGGCTAATGAAAAACTGTTTTTT. Protein sequence: CASSSRGWANEKLFF.

This clone was picked up a small number of times. This specimen includes other DNA sequences encoding the same CDR3. The chain joins TRBV29-1 to TRBJ1-2; D is unresolved. There are 13 residues in the CDR3. With 6 bases removed from V and 4 bases from J, the gap between germline ends came to 15 bases. Per germline, CDR1 SQVTM and CDR2 ANQGSEA. The CDR3 region is CSVSTGVGYGYTF. The CDR3 DNA follows: TGCAGCGTGTCCACCGGGGTCGGCTATGGCTACACCTTC.

The chain is built from TRBV28 and TRBJ2-3, with TRBD2 matching over 7 bases. The length of the CDR3 is 17 residues. Losses at the gene ends were 6 bases for V and 0 bases for J; bases not matched to a gene: 12. CDR1 and CDR2 from the germline V gene are MDHEN and SYDVKM. CDR3 residues: CASRSPPGGGSTDTQYF. In DNA, the CDR3 is TGTGCCAGCAGATCTCCACCTGGGGGGGGGAGCACAGATACGCAGTATTTT.

The V and J genes are TRBV3-1 (or the pseudogene TRBV3-2) and TRBJ2-2; TRBD2 matches at 14 bases. V dropped 0 bases and J dropped 5; count of bases not matched to a gene: 5. From germline, CDR1 is LGHDT and CDR2 YNNKEL (reference sequence). The CDR3 contains 18 residues. The DNA of the CDR3 is TGTGCCAGCAGCCAAGAGGGGACTAGCGGGAGTGTTACCGGGGAGCTGTTTTTT. Amino acid sequence: CASSQEGTSGSVTGELFF.

The V and J genes are TRBV6-6 and TRBJ1-1; 8 bases align to TRBD1. Trimming at V came to 2 bases and at J to 7 bases, leaving 3 bases not matched to a gene. The CDR3 consists of 13 residues. Germline V gene sequence: CDR1 MNHNY, CDR2 SVGAGI (reference sequence). CDR3 in DNA: TGTGCCAGCAGTTACGATGGACAGGGTGAAGCTTTCTTT. Residues: CASSYDGQGEAFF.

The rearrangement uses TRBV28 and TRBJ1-5; no reliable D call. Deletions cut 3 bases from V and 0 bases from J, with 6 bases between. Germline V lookup: CDR1 MDHEN, CDR2 SYDVKM. This CDR3 contains 14 residues. CDR3 loop: CASSLEHSNQPQHF. CDR3 sequence (DNA): TGTGCCAGCAGTTTGGAGCATAGCAATCAGCCCCAGCATTTT.

V is TRBV25-1 and J is TRBJ1-1; D is possibly TRBD1 (6 bases). Germline values: CDR1 MGHDK, CDR2 SYGVNS. The ends were cut back, 6 bases at V and 4 bases at J, with 18 bases in the middle. This CDR3 comprises 15 residues. Here the CDR3 reads CASREGDRLGTEAFF. The CDR3 DNA follows: TGTGCCAGCAGAGAGGGTGACAGGTTGGGCACTGAAGCTTTCTTT.

V usage is TRBV18 and J usage is TRBJ2-2; 10 positions match TRBD1. The CDR3 contains 15 residues. CDR1 is KGHSH and CDR2 is LQKENI in the germline V gene. V gave up 5 bases and J gave up 4 bases; unmatched junction bases: 4. CDR3 DNA: TGTGCCAGCTCATCCGGGACAGGGGCCACCGGGGAGCTGTTTTTT. Its protein is CASSSGTGATGELFF.

J is TRBJ1-5 and V is TRBV6-2 or TRBV6-3; 9 bases line up with TRBD1. Germline CDR1 and CDR2: MNHEY and SVGEGT. The junction had 5 bases not matched to a gene; V was cut back by 5 bases and J by 6 bases. CDR3 size: 14 residues. The CDR3 region is CASSRQGVIQPQHF. The DNA for the CDR3 is TGTGCCAGCAGTCGACAGGGGGTGATTCAGCCCCAGCATTTT.

Written as DNA, the CDR3 is TGTGCCAGACGAACAGGGGCCATCACTGAAGCTTTCTTT. As protein: CARRTGAITEAFF. The chain couples TRBV2 to TRBJ1-1, with 7 bases identical to TRBD1. In germline, CDR1 is SNHLY, CDR2 FYNNEI. The J segment lost 4 bases and the V segment lost 9 bases, leaving 8 bases of the junction unmatched. The CDR3 is 13 residues long.

The V and J genes are TRBV3-1 (or the pseudogene TRBV3-2) and TRBJ1-2; a possible D gene is TRBD1 (6 bases). Germline V gene lookup returns CDR1 LGHDT and CDR2 YNNKEL (reference sequence). The CDR3 sequence is 15 residues long. V was shortened by 1 base and J by 7 bases, with 16 bases between the two germline ends. This CDR3 reads CASSQGTNRDVGYTF. CDR3 nucleotides: TGTGCCAGCAGCCAAGGAACGAACAGGGATGTTGGCTACACCTTC.

The J gene is TRBJ2-1, the V gene TRBV28; 7 bases line up with TRBD1. With V trimmed by 10 bases and J by 6 bases, 12 bases remained unmatched. This CDR3 has 14 amino acids. Germline CDR1 MDHEN, CDR2 SYDVKM. The CDR3 spells CATTTGIYSNEQFF. For the CDR3, the DNA is TGTGCCACCACGACAGGGATTTATTCCAATGAGCAGTTCTTC.

This rearrangement joins TRBV14 to TRBJ2-2; tentatively, D is TRBD2 (6 bases). The CDR3 is made up of 15 amino acids. V lost 4 bases, J lost 6 bases, and 15 bases lay in between. Germline V CDR1 and CDR2: SGHDN, FVKESK. The CDR3 loop reads CASSRRLVGAGELFF. Written as DNA, the CDR3 is TGTGCCAGCAGCCGGAGACTAGTAGGGGCCGGGGAGCTGTTTTTT.

This chain joins TRBV15 and TRBJ2-1, with 11 bases that match TRBD2. The ends lost 0 bases at V and 9 bases at J; junction bases unmatched: 13. This CDR3 region has 18 residues. CDR1 is LNHNV and CDR2 is YYDKDF in the germline V gene (reference sequence). CDR3 sequence reads: CATSRELLAGGTASEQFF. In DNA, the CDR3 is TGTGCCACCAGCAGAGAACTCCTAGCGGGGGGCACCGCTAGTGAGCAGTTCTTC.

The genes are TRBV5-1 and TRBJ2-5; D uncertain. CDR3 length equals 13 residues. Germline CDR1 is SGHRS and CDR2 is YFSETQ. The V end was cut by 4 bases, the J end by 5 bases, with 12 bases between. Here the CDR3 DNA reads TGCGCCAGCAGCCCCCCCCCGGCTGAGACCCAGTACTTC. Its translation is CASSPPPAETQYF.

The V gene is TRBV7-2, the J gene TRBJ1-1, with D possibly being TRBD1 (5 bases). The V and J ends lost 1 base and 1 base respectively, with 7 bases between them. CDR3 length: 14 residues. The germline CDR1 and CDR2 sequences are SGHTA and FQGNSA. The CDR3 coding sequence is TGTGCCAGCAGCTTAGAGACAGAGAACACTGAAGCTTTCTTT. It translates to CASSLETENTEAFF. Variable domain in full (rest from reference TRBV7-2 and TRBJ1-1): GAGVSQSPSNKVTEKGKDVELRCDPISGHTALYWYRQSLGQGLEFLIYFQGNSAPDKSGLPSDRFSAERTGGSVSTLTIQRTQQEDSAVYLCASSLETENTEAFFGQGTRLTVV.

This sequence joins TRBV7-2 and TRBJ2-5; TRBD2 matches 11 bases. V was pared by 1 base and J by 2 bases, with 3 bases of the junction left unmatched. There are 16 residues in the CDR3. The germline CDR1 and CDR2 sequences are SGHTA and FQGNSA. The CDR3 coding sequence is TGTGCCAGCAGCTTAGGGACTAGCGGGTCTCAAGAGACCCAGTACTTC. It translates to CASSLGTSGSQETQYF.

The V gene is TRBV6-5, the J gene TRBJ1-1; maybe TRBD1 (5 bases). The germline V gene encodes CDR1 MNHEY and CDR2 SVGAGI. The CDR3 runs to 14 residues. Trimming removed 0 bases from V and 0 bases from J, with 5 bases in between. CDR3: CASSYSGVNTEAFF. CDR3 bases: TGTGCCAGCAGTTACTCAGGGGTGAACACTGAAGCTTTCTTT.

The chain carries TRBV5-6 and TRBJ1-6; TRBD1 is a possible D gene (6 bases). The V end was cut by 2 bases, the J end by 8 bases, with 14 bases between. Germline V lookup: CDR1 SGHDT, CDR2 YYEEEE. The CDR3 has 15 amino acids. The CDR3 nucleotides read TGTGCCAGCAGCTTAGACAGGCTAGGCGATTCACCCCTCCACTTT. Translating it yields CASSLDRLGDSPLHF.

The genes are TRBV25-1 and TRBJ1-3; D remains unclear. CDR1 is MGHDK, CDR2 SYGVNS, per germline. This CDR3 has 15 residues. V was shortened by 2 bases and J by 9 bases, with 17 bases between the two germline ends. CDR3 in DNA: TGTGCCAGCAGTGAACGACTGGCAGGTCTGGGCACCATATATTTT. Its translation is CASSERLAGLGTIYF. The whole variable domain, remainder taken from reference TRBV25-1 and TRBJ1-3, is EADIYQTPRYLVIGTGKKITLECSQTMGHDKMYWYQQDPGMELHLIHYSYGVNSTEKGDLSSESTVSRIRTEHFPLTLESARPSHTSQYLCASSERLAGLGTIYFGEGSWLTVV.

The chain carries TRBV30 and TRBJ1-4; D unclear. CDR3 size: 14 residues. V lost 0 bases and J 8 bases, leaving 13 bases between the germline ends. In germline, CDR1 is GTSNPN, CDR2 SVGIG (reference sequence). CDR3 sequence (DNA): TGTGCCTGGAGTGTAAATCAGATTCCGGAAAAACTGTTTTTT. Protein: CAWSVNQIPEKLFF.

The chain combines TRBV11-2 with TRBJ2-3; D is undetermined. The V and J ends lost 0 bases and 10 bases respectively, with 11 bases between them. CDR3 length: 13 amino acids. From germline, CDR1 is SGHAT and CDR2 FQNNGV. CDR3 in amino acids: CASSLDQRIPQYF. CDR3 DNA: TGTGCCAGCAGCTTAGATCAGAGGATCCCGCAGTATTTT.